This is a list of T cell receptor beta chains from one sample in a study of T-cell memory formation after mild COVID-19. TCRdb re-analysed the 5' RACE reads in MiXCR, keeping a single row per CDR3 protein. The sample gives 100,000 to 150,000 distinct CDR3 sequences, about 6% of which show up once; approximately 2.1% is in the top ten. The sample comprised PBMCs or a T cell subset sorted from them (not recorded which). The receptor set was obtained from an adult woman who had mild COVID-19 (a few samples of this study predate the infection). Cell type and time point are not known. CDR3s include the opening cysteine and the closing phenylalanine or tryptophan. Each record gives: D gene, clone size, J gene, V gene, CDR3 DNA, CDR3 protein. A D gene is named only where the DNA matches it firmly. The listing skips clone size in some rows; elsewhere it reads once, few, many or a size class.

d_gene: NA
abundance: NA
j_gene: TRBJ2-1
v_gene: TRBV15
CDR3nt: TGTGCCACCAGCAGGGGTACGACGAACGTGAACGGTGAGCAGTTCTTC
CDR3aa: CATSRGTTNVNGEQFF

d_gene: TRBD2
abundance: many
j_gene: TRBJ2-1
v_gene: TRBV4-2
CDR3nt: TGTGCCAGCAGCCAAGCGGGAGGGGGGAACAATGAGCAGTTCTTC
CDR3aa: CASSQAGGGNNEQFF

d_gene: TRBD2
abundance: NA
j_gene: TRBJ2-1
v_gene: TRBV7-8
CDR3nt: TGTGCCAGCGTCAGCGGGAGGTGGTTTTCCAATGAGCAGTTCTTC
CDR3aa: CASVSGRWFSNEQFF

d_gene: NA
abundance: NA
j_gene: TRBJ2-3
v_gene: TRBV20-1
CDR3nt: TGCAGTGTCTATGGCGGGGTGTCGGATACGCAGTATTTT
CDR3aa: CSVYGGVSDTQYF

d_gene: NA
abundance: few
j_gene: TRBJ2-6
v_gene: TRBV4-2
CDR3nt: TGTGCCAGCAGCCAAGCCCGAACAGGGACTGGGGCCAACGTCCTGACTTTC
CDR3aa: CASSQARTGTGANVLTF

d_gene: NA
abundance: NA
j_gene: TRBJ2-1
v_gene: TRBV20-1
CDR3nt: TGCAGTGCTAGAGCGTACTGGCCCAGGAGGAATGAGCAGTTCTTC
CDR3aa: CSARAYWPRRNEQFF

d_gene: TRBD1
abundance: NA
j_gene: TRBJ2-7
v_gene: TRBV5-4
CDR3nt: TGTGCCAGCAGCTTCGGCAGGACAGGGGCCTACGAGCAGTACTTC
CDR3aa: CASSFGRTGAYEQYF

d_gene: TRBD1
abundance: many
j_gene: TRBJ1-2
v_gene: TRBV3-1
CDR3nt: TGTGCCAGCAGCCAAGATCTTAGGACAGGGTCCTATGGCTACACCTTC
CDR3aa: CASSQDLRTGSYGYTF

d_gene: TRBD1
abundance: NA
j_gene: TRBJ1-2
v_gene: TRBV3-1
CDR3nt: TGTGCCAGCAGCCAAGCGCTCCGACAGGGAAGAGCCTATGGCTACACCTTC
CDR3aa: CASSQALRQGRAYGYTF

d_gene: NA
abundance: NA
j_gene: TRBJ1-1
v_gene: TRBV7-9
CDR3nt: TGTGCCAGCAGCTTACTCCCCGGGGGTGAAGCTTTCTTT
CDR3aa: CASSLLPGGEAFF

d_gene: TRBD1
abundance: NA
j_gene: TRBJ2-2
v_gene: TRBV15
CDR3nt: TGTGCCACCAGCAGAGTGAGGGGGCGCGGGACCGGGGAGCTGTTTTTT
CDR3aa: CATSRVRGRGTGELFF

d_gene: TRBD1
abundance: few
j_gene: TRBJ2-7
v_gene: TRBV4-3
CDR3nt: TGCGCCAGCAGCCAACGAGCACAGGGGTCCTACGAGCAGTACTTC
CDR3aa: CASSQRAQGSYEQYF

d_gene: TRBD1
abundance: many
j_gene: TRBJ2-7
v_gene: TRBV11-3
CDR3nt: TGTGCCAGCAGCCTCTGGGACAGCTCCTACGAGCAGTACTTC
CDR3aa: CASSLWDSSYEQYF

d_gene: NA
abundance: few
j_gene: TRBJ1-2
v_gene: TRBV12-3/TRBV12-4
CDR3nt: TGTGCCAGCAGCCCCCGCAGGTCGGATGGCTACACCTTC
CDR3aa: CASSPRRSDGYTF

d_gene: NA
abundance: many
j_gene: TRBJ2-7
v_gene: TRBV20-1
CDR3nt: TGCAGTGCTAGAGGCGGGAAGAGCTCCTACGAGCAGTACTTC
CDR3aa: CSARGGKSSYEQYF

d_gene: NA
abundance: few
j_gene: TRBJ2-1
v_gene: TRBV5-1
CDR3nt: TGCGCCAGCAGCCCCCGGGCCTACTCCCAAAATGAGCAGTTCTTC
CDR3aa: CASSPRAYSQNEQFF

d_gene: NA
abundance: NA
j_gene: TRBJ2-1
v_gene: TRBV7-2
CDR3nt: TGTGCCAGCAGTTTGGGTGATAACTCCTACAATGAGCAGTTCTTC
CDR3aa: CASSLGDNSYNEQFF

d_gene: NA
abundance: NA
j_gene: TRBJ1-4
v_gene: TRBV20-1
CDR3nt: TGCAGTGCTAGAGCCCAAGGGCAAAATGAAAAACTGTTTTTT
CDR3aa: CSARAQGQNEKLFF

d_gene: TRBD2
abundance: few
j_gene: TRBJ2-3
v_gene: TRBV20-1
CDR3nt: TGCAGTGCTAGGCCGGGACTAGCGGTCGATACGCAGTATTTT
CDR3aa: CSARPGLAVDTQYF

d_gene: TRBD1
abundance: few
j_gene: TRBJ1-1
v_gene: TRBV12-3/TRBV12-4
CDR3nt: TGTGCCAGCAGTCCCCGGACAGGCCACACTGAAGCTTTCTTT
CDR3aa: CASSPRTGHTEAFF

d_gene: TRBD1
abundance: many
j_gene: TRBJ2-5
v_gene: TRBV5-6
CDR3nt: TGTGCCAGCAGCTACCGGGGACAGGGGACGGAGACCCAGTACTTC
CDR3aa: CASSYRGQGTETQYF

d_gene: TRBD1
abundance: NA
j_gene: TRBJ2-5
v_gene: TRBV7-2
CDR3nt: TGTGCCAGCTTACCACAGGGGATCCGGGAGACCCAGTACTTC
CDR3aa: CASLPQGIRETQYF

d_gene: NA
abundance: many
j_gene: TRBJ2-7
v_gene: TRBV6-2/TRBV6-3
CDR3nt: TGTGCCAGCAGTTACTCAGGAACAGGGGAGCAGTACTTC
CDR3aa: CASSYSGTGEQYF

d_gene: NA
abundance: NA
j_gene: TRBJ2-1
v_gene: TRBV9
CDR3nt: TGTGCCAGCAGCGTAGCTGCCCGGGAGATCGGGAATGAGCAGTTCTTC
CDR3aa: CASSVAAREIGNEQFF

d_gene: NA
abundance: NA
j_gene: TRBJ1-5
v_gene: TRBV7-8
CDR3nt: TGTGCCAGCAGCCCCACGATCAAAGGGGTAATGAGCAATCAGCCCCAGCATTTT
CDR3aa: CASSPTIKGVMSNQPQHF

d_gene: TRBD2
abundance: NA
j_gene: TRBJ2-5
v_gene: TRBV6-2/TRBV6-3
CDR3nt: TGTGCCAGCCGAACTAGCGGCCAAGAGACCCAGTACTTC
CDR3aa: CASRTSGQETQYF

d_gene: NA
abundance: NA
j_gene: TRBJ2-2
v_gene: TRBV14
CDR3nt: TGTGCCAGCAGCCAAGATCTCAGGAACACCGGGGAGCTGTTTTTT
CDR3aa: CASSQDLRNTGELFF

d_gene: TRBD2
abundance: many
j_gene: TRBJ2-3
v_gene: TRBV20-1
CDR3nt: TGCAGTGCCCTCACGGGACTAGGCGGGGCGGATACGCAGTATTTT
CDR3aa: CSALTGLGGADTQYF

d_gene: NA
abundance: many
j_gene: TRBJ2-2
v_gene: TRBV29-1
CDR3nt: TGCAGCGTTGCCGAGGCGGCAACGAACACCGGGGAGCTGTTTTTT
CDR3aa: CSVAEAATNTGELFF

d_gene: TRBD1
abundance: few
j_gene: TRBJ2-2
v_gene: TRBV7-9
CDR3nt: TGTGCCAGCAGCTGGCGACGGACAGGGTGGGCCGGGGAGCTGTTTTTT
CDR3aa: CASSWRRTGWAGELFF

d_gene: NA
abundance: many
j_gene: TRBJ1-1
v_gene: TRBV12-3/TRBV12-4
CDR3nt: TGTGCCAGCACCTCGAGTACTGAAGCTTTCTTT
CDR3aa: CASTSSTEAFF

d_gene: NA
abundance: few
j_gene: TRBJ2-7
v_gene: TRBV11-3
CDR3nt: TGTGCCAGCAGCTTATTTGGGGCGGGACGGTACGAGCAGTACTTC
CDR3aa: CASSLFGAGRYEQYF

d_gene: NA
abundance: many
j_gene: TRBJ2-2
v_gene: TRBV11-2
CDR3nt: TGTGCCAGCAGTTACTCGAACACCGGGGAGCTGTTTTTT
CDR3aa: CASSYSNTGELFF

d_gene: NA
abundance: few
j_gene: TRBJ1-2
v_gene: TRBV7-9
CDR3nt: TGTGCCAGCAGCGGAGGGTTAACTCCTTATGGCTACACCTTC
CDR3aa: CASSGGLTPYGYTF

d_gene: NA
abundance: NA
j_gene: TRBJ2-6
v_gene: TRBV7-3
CDR3nt: TGTGCCAGCAGCTCCCCTTCGAAAACCGGTTCTGGGGCCAACGTCCTGACTTTC
CDR3aa: CASSSPSKTGSGANVLTF

d_gene: TRBD2
abundance: few
j_gene: TRBJ2-5
v_gene: TRBV15
CDR3nt: TGTGCCACCAGCAGAGATCTGAGCAGCGGGAAAATGGCCCAGTACTTC
CDR3aa: CATSRDLSSGKMAQYF

d_gene: TRBD2
abundance: NA
j_gene: TRBJ2-1
v_gene: TRBV24-1
CDR3nt: TGTGCCACCAGTGATTTGCCTAGCGGGCCTTACAATGAGCAGTTCTTC
CDR3aa: CATSDLPSGPYNEQFF

d_gene: NA
abundance: few
j_gene: TRBJ2-1
v_gene: TRBV7-6
CDR3nt: TGTGCCAGCAGCTTCCAACCCCGGGGGAACGATGAGCAGTTCTTC
CDR3aa: CASSFQPRGNDEQFF

d_gene: NA
abundance: few
j_gene: TRBJ1-1
v_gene: TRBV20-1
CDR3nt: TGCAGTGCTCGTAAGACGGGCATGAACACTGAAGCTTTCTTT
CDR3aa: CSARKTGMNTEAFF

d_gene: NA
abundance: few
j_gene: TRBJ1-1
v_gene: TRBV7-3
CDR3nt: TGTGCCAGCAGCCCTCCCGGGGGTATCGCTTTCTTT
CDR3aa: CASSPPGGIAFF

d_gene: TRBD2
abundance: many
j_gene: TRBJ2-1
v_gene: TRBV6-4
CDR3nt: TGTGCCAGCAGTGACCGGGCTAGCGGGGTAAATGAGCAGTTCTTC
CDR3aa: CASSDRASGVNEQFF

d_gene: TRBD1
abundance: many
j_gene: TRBJ2-7
v_gene: TRBV12-3/TRBV12-4
CDR3nt: TGTGCCAGCAGGCAGGGGGCCTACGAGCAGTACTTC
CDR3aa: CASRQGAYEQYF

d_gene: NA
abundance: NA
j_gene: TRBJ2-3
v_gene: TRBV19
CDR3nt: TGTGCCAGTAGTATTTTATTCGGGGATACGCAGTATTTT
CDR3aa: CASSILFGDTQYF

d_gene: TRBD1
abundance: NA
j_gene: TRBJ1-4
v_gene: TRBV7-9
CDR3nt: TGTGCCAGCAGCGCGAGGGGGGGGACAGGCCTTGAAAAACTGTTTTTT
CDR3aa: CASSARGGTGLEKLFF

d_gene: TRBD1
abundance: many
j_gene: TRBJ2-7
v_gene: TRBV25-1
CDR3nt: TGTGCCAGCAGTGATCAGGACAGGGGGGCCTACGAGCAGTACTTC
CDR3aa: CASSDQDRGAYEQYF

d_gene: NA
abundance: many
j_gene: TRBJ1-5
v_gene: TRBV12-3/TRBV12-4
CDR3nt: TGTGCCAGCAGTCCCCAGGGTAATCAGCCCCAGCATTTT
CDR3aa: CASSPQGNQPQHF

d_gene: NA
abundance: NA
j_gene: TRBJ1-4
v_gene: TRBV5-1
CDR3nt: TGCGCCAGCAGAGTCGGGGGGGATGAAAAACTGTTTTTT
CDR3aa: CASRVGGDEKLFF

d_gene: NA
abundance: NA
j_gene: TRBJ2-7
v_gene: TRBV7-9
CDR3nt: TGTGCCAGCTCTATCCCCCGAGGTGGGCAGTACTTC
CDR3aa: CASSIPRGGQYF

d_gene: NA
abundance: few
j_gene: TRBJ1-2
v_gene: TRBV4-1
CDR3nt: TGCGCCAGCAGCAAGCGAACGGGGGCATTATATGGCTACACCTTC
CDR3aa: CASSKRTGALYGYTF

d_gene: NA
abundance: NA
j_gene: TRBJ1-5
v_gene: TRBV2
CDR3nt: TGTGCCAGCAGCGAAAGAGGGGTTGGGGGTCAGCCCCAGCATTTT
CDR3aa: CASSERGVGGQPQHF

d_gene: TRBD2
abundance: few
j_gene: TRBJ2-3
v_gene: TRBV12-3/TRBV12-4
CDR3nt: TGTGCCAGCATCCTTTCCGGGACTAGTACGCAGTATTTT
CDR3aa: CASILSGTSTQYF

d_gene: TRBD1
abundance: many
j_gene: TRBJ2-7
v_gene: TRBV9
CDR3nt: TGTGCCAGCAGCCCGCGGACAGGGCTAGACGAGCAGTACTTC
CDR3aa: CASSPRTGLDEQYF

d_gene: TRBD1
abundance: NA
j_gene: TRBJ1-6
v_gene: TRBV7-6
CDR3nt: TGTGCCAGCAGCTTAATCGTTCTGGACAGGCCTAATTCACCCCTCCACTTT
CDR3aa: CASSLIVLDRPNSPLHF

d_gene: NA
abundance: many
j_gene: TRBJ2-3
v_gene: TRBV5-1
CDR3nt: TGCGCCAGCACCTCCTCTACAGATACGCAGTATTTT
CDR3aa: CASTSSTDTQYF

d_gene: TRBD2
abundance: few
j_gene: TRBJ2-3
v_gene: TRBV5-5
CDR3nt: TGTGCCAGCAGCCTAAGATCGGGGGGTTCAACAGATACGCAGTATTTT
CDR3aa: CASSLRSGGSTDTQYF

d_gene: TRBD1
abundance: NA
j_gene: TRBJ2-7
v_gene: TRBV5-8
CDR3nt: TGTGCCAGCAGCCCTGGACAGGTTCCCTTCGAGCAGTACTTC
CDR3aa: CASSPGQVPFEQYF

d_gene: TRBD2
abundance: many
j_gene: TRBJ2-3
v_gene: TRBV5-5
CDR3nt: TGTGCCAGCAGCTTCCCGGCTAGCGGAAACACAGATACGCAGTATTTT
CDR3aa: CASSFPASGNTDTQYF

d_gene: TRBD1
abundance: few
j_gene: TRBJ1-1
v_gene: TRBV12-3/TRBV12-4
CDR3nt: TGTGCCAGCAGTTTTGGGACAGGAGCAATGAACACTGAAGCTTTCTTT
CDR3aa: CASSFGTGAMNTEAFF

d_gene: NA
abundance: many
j_gene: TRBJ2-7
v_gene: TRBV11-2
CDR3nt: TGTGCCAGCAGCCCCGGCGCCCTTACTAACTTC
CDR3aa: CASSPGALTNF

d_gene: TRBD2
abundance: few
j_gene: TRBJ2-3
v_gene: TRBV27
CDR3nt: TGTGCCAGCAGTTCTAGCGGGAGTGGAGATACGCAGTATTTT
CDR3aa: CASSSSGSGDTQYF